This record looks at one T cell receptor beta chain sequence and its context. Treatment: around 19 received Ad26.COV2.S at low or high dose, single or two shots; several received placebo; per-sample allocation not given. It was on day 63 after the first vaccine or placebo injection that samples were taken. The data were obtained in a study of Ad26.COV2.S vaccination and SARS-CoV-2 variants. Some clones are missing from TCRdb's copy, which holds only in-frame ones; the method was immunoSEQ multiplex PCR. The sample contains just over 350,000 clones, about 88% of which appear only once. The source is a person between 18 and 59 years old who received the Ad26.COV2.S COVID-19 vaccine or a placebo. Sequencing used peripheral blood, obtained in a trial of Ad26.COV2.S vaccine versus placebo.

CDR3 coding DNA: TGCGCCAGCAGTGAGTCTACCGCCACTAGCGCTACTAGCACAGATACGCAGTATTTT. It specifies CASSESTATSATSTDTQYF. The gene calls are TRBV10-1 and TRBJ2-3; 7 positions match TRBD2. The length of the CDR3 is 19 residues. J gave up 0 bases and V 0 bases, and 12 bases lay outside the gene matches. Per germline, CDR1 WNHNN and CDR2 SYGVQD (reference sequence).